This T cell receptor (beta chain) was profiled in a study of T cells in Graves' hyperthyroidism and ophthalmopathy. In the study overall: The initial diagnosis was the point when peripheral blood was collected, ahead of any treatment.

Ophthalmopathy in the patients scored at least 3 on Clinical Activity Score and at least 4 on NOSPECS grade, lasting under 3 months. Thyroid ultrasound and orbital computed tomography, with clinical symptoms and serum thyroxine and TRAb, informed diagnoses. PBMCs were collected from an approximately 9.3 ml volume of fresh peripheral blood. From RNA transcripts, TCR beta CDR3 regions were amplified. HTBI primers were employed in a first-round RT-PCR of the TCR CDR3. TCRdb analysed the multiplex PCR reads with MiXCR anew, one entry per CDR3 protein. Of 640,000 or so distinct CDR3 sequences in the sample, approximately 15% were seen once. Germline CDR1 is SQVTM and CDR2 is ANQGSEA. The length of the CDR3 is 14 residues. V lost 4 bases to trimming and J lost 2 bases; unmatched junction nucleotides: 7. Many counts were recorded for this clonotype.

Source material: blood. The clonotype originates from a woman aged 18-35 years with Graves' ophthalmopathy. The chain has TRBV29-1 and TRBJ2-7, with 8 positions matching TRBD1. As DNA, the CDR3 is TGCAGCGTTGTTCGCGGGACAGGAACCTACGAGCAGTACTTC. Its translation: CSVVRGTGTYEQYF.